Listed here are 21 T cell receptor beta chains from one sample, sequenced in a study of Graves' ophthalmopathy and Graves' hyperthyroidism. The authors amplified TCR beta CDR3 regions, and they did so from RNA transcripts for repertoire sequencing. In the first round, RT-PCR was carried out with HTBI primers, and a multiplex PCR formed the second round. TCRdb analysed the multiplex PCR reads with MiXCR anew, one entry per CDR3 protein. The sample lists about 180,000 distinct CDR3 sequences; 37% were seen once. The sample taken for sequencing was peripheral blood. The receptors were gathered from a woman aged 40 to 55 with Graves' ophthalmopathy.

This clonotype was detected many times. V usage is TRBV4-3 and J usage is TRBJ1-3; D is unclear. This CDR3 comprises 17 residues. Trimming removed 1 base from V and 1 base from J, with 14 bases in between. Germline lookup yields CDR1 LGHNA and CDR2 YSLEER. The CDR3 region is CASSQGYGDASGNTIYF. CDR3 DNA sequence: TGCGCCAGCAGCCAAGGTTACGGGGATGCTTCTGGAAACACCATATATTTT.

This clonotype was seen many times. The chain joins TRBV29-1 to TRBJ2-7; tentative D call: TRBD1 (5 bases). The CDR3 spans 14 residues. Germline V lookup: CDR1 SQVTM, CDR2 ANQGSEA. V lost 3 bases and J 1 base, leaving 13 bases between the germline ends. The DNA for the CDR3 is TGCAGCGTTGAGGGTCGGGCAGGGTCCTACGAGCAGTACTTC. This codes for CSVEGRAGSYEQYF.

This clonotype has just one count. V is TRBV27 and J is TRBJ2-2, with 9 positions matching TRBD1. With V trimmed by 5 bases and J by 5 bases, 9 bases remained unmatched. Germline V gives CDR1 MNHEY, CDR2 SMNVEV (reference sequence). There are 16 residues in the CDR3. The CDR3 is CASSIPRTGATGELFF. CDR3 nucleotide sequence: TGTGCCAGCAGTATTCCCCGGACAGGGGCGACCGGGGAGCTGTTTTTT.

This clonotype was seen many times. V gene TRBV18 combines with J gene TRBJ2-7, with D maybe TRBD1 (6 bases). With 3 bases removed from V and 2 bases from J, the gap between germline ends came to 14 bases. Germline V lookup: CDR1 KGHSH, CDR2 LQKENI. This CDR3 has 15 residues. CDR3 sequence reads: CASSPQGPMAYEQYF. CDR3 nucleotides: TGTGCCAGCTCACCCCAGGGGCCGATGGCCTACGAGCAGTACTTC.

This chain uses TRBV15 with TRBJ1-3; D not resolved. Trimming took 3 bases from V and 6 from J, leaving 6 bases between them. The germline V gene has CDR1 LNHNV and CDR2 YYDKDF (reference sequence). The CDR3 sequence is 12 residues long. CDR3: CATSRDVNTIYF. In nucleotides, the CDR3 is TGTGCCACCAGCAGGGACGTAAACACCATATATTTT.

This chain uses TRBV7-2 with TRBJ1-1; D remains unclear. V lost 1 base and J 10 bases, leaving 16 bases between the germline ends. The CDR3 extends over 14 amino acids. The germline CDR1 and CDR2 sequences are SGHTA and FQGNSA. Here the CDR3 DNA reads TGTGCCAGCAGCTTAGACCCGCCTGGGGTGGGAGCTTTCTTT. This sequence encodes CASSLDPPGVGAFF.

Only a few counts were recorded for this clonotype. V gene TRBV6-2 or TRBV6-3 combines with J gene TRBJ2-4; D call uncertain. Germline CDR1 and CDR2: MNHEY and SVGEGT. The CDR3 covers 14 residues. The V and J ends lost 7 bases and 0 bases respectively, with 10 bases between them. This chain's CDR3 is CASTDRIAKNIQYF. The CDR3 DNA follows: TGTGCCAGCACCGATCGCATAGCCAAAAACATTCAGTACTTC.

This clonotype was detected a few times. The chain recombines TRBV6-2 or TRBV6-3 with TRBJ1-5; D ambiguous. The CDR3 consists of 16 residues. From germline, CDR1 is MNHEY and CDR2 SVGEGT. V was trimmed by 2 bases and J by 4 bases, leaving 15 bases between them. CDR3 in amino acids: CASSYRANQGNQPQHF. The CDR3 coding sequence is TGTGCCAGCAGTTACAGGGCTAACCAAGGAAATCAGCCCCAGCATTTT.

This clonotype has more than one count but fewer than ten. The chain is built from TRBV20-1 and TRBJ2-5; D is unresolved. CDR3 length equals 12 residues. Germline values: CDR1 DFQATT, CDR2 SNEGSKA (reference sequence). Trimming pared 3 bases from V and 0 bases from J, leaving 5 bases between. The CDR3 DNA is TGCAGTGCTAGCGTGTACCAAGAGACCCAGTACTTC. It encodes CSASVYQETQYF.

This clonotype has ten or more counts. The rearrangement links TRBV7-9 to TRBJ1-1, with D unresolved. The CDR3 spans 12 residues. Germline V lookup: CDR1 SEHNR, CDR2 FQNEAQ (reference sequence). Trimming shortened V by 2 bases and J by 7 bases, and 8 bases separated the two germline ends. The CDR3 is CASSLFSSEAFF. In nucleotides, the CDR3 is TGTGCCAGCAGCTTATTCAGCAGTGAAGCTTTCTTT.

This clonotype occurred many times. The chain links TRBV2 to TRBJ2-6, with D unresolved. This CDR3 is 20 amino acids long. The germline gives CDR1 SNHLY, CDR2 FYNNEI. Deletions cut 3 bases from V and 0 bases from J, with 21 bases between. The chain's CDR3 is CASSERTASLGSSGANVLTF. In DNA form, the CDR3 reads TGTGCCAGCAGTGAGCGGACGGCCTCACTGGGAAGCTCTGGGGCCAACGTCCTGACTTTC. The whole variable domain, filled in from reference TRBV2 and TRBJ2-6, reads EPEVTQTPSHQVTQMGQEVILRCVPISNHLYFYWYRQILGQKVEFLVSFYNNEISEKSEIFDDQFSVERPDGSNFTLKIRSTKLEDSAMYFCASSERTASLGSSGANVLTFGAGSRLTVL.

Ten or more counts support this clonotype. The chain joins TRBV27 to TRBJ1-5, with D hard to call. CDR1 is MNHEY and CDR2 is SMNVEV in the germline V gene (reference sequence). The CDR3 length is 15 residues. V was clipped by 2 bases and J by 4 bases, with 12 bases between them. CDR3 DNA: TGTGCCAGCAGTTTAACGAGGGCGTGGAATCAGCCCCAGCATTTT. This sequence encodes CASSLTRAWNQPQHF.

This clonotype appeared many times. The chain uses TRBV3-1 and TRBJ2-2; D perhaps matches TRBD1 (6 bases). Germline V gene data show CDR1 as LGHDT and CDR2 as YNNKEL (reference sequence). The CDR3 has 17 residues. V lost 0 bases and J 1 base, leaving 12 bases between the germline ends. CDR3 region: CASSQDGTNKNTGELFF. In DNA, the CDR3 is TGTGCCAGCAGCCAAGATGGGACAAATAAGAACACCGGGGAGCTGTTTTTT.

This clonotype was found many times. A much bigger clone sits one base away, suggesting this may be a read error. This chain connects TRBV10-1 to TRBJ2-5, with D possibly matching TRBD2 (5 bases). Germline V gene data show CDR1 as WNHNN and CDR2 as SYGVQD (reference sequence). The CDR3 has 15 amino acids. This CDR3 is CASGEGLWAQETQYF. The DNA for the CDR3 is TGCGCCAGCGGTGAGGGCTTGTGGGCCCAAGAGACCCAGTACTTC.

This clonotype showed up many times. This chain connects TRBV7-3 to TRBJ1-1; D uncertain. Trimming took off 5 bases at V and 4 bases at J, with 11 bases between the two ends. Germline loops: CDR1 SGHTA, CDR2 FQGTGA. The CDR3 runs 13 residues. CDR3 loop: CASSEGWGTEAFF. The CDR3 nucleotides are TGTGCCAGCAGCGAAGGGTGGGGCACTGAAGCTTTCTTT.

V is TRBV20-1 and J is TRBJ1-1, with TRBD1 matching 11 bases. In germline, CDR1 is DFQATT, CDR2 SNEGSKA (reference sequence). With V trimmed by 4 bases and J by 7 bases, 8 bases remained unmatched. There are 14 residues in the CDR3. Here the CDR3 reads CSAILRTGGNEAFF. CDR3 coding DNA: TGCAGTGCTATTCTCCGGACAGGGGGCAATGAAGCTTTCTTT.

About this clonotype itself: Sequence at one end of the junction differs from germline and may be a read error. V is TRBV6-1 and J is TRBJ2-5; maybe TRBD2 (6 bases). CDR3 size: 14 residues. Germline CDR1 is MNHNS and CDR2 is SASEGT. The CDR3 sequence is CAISDSGERETQYF. CDR3 DNA sequence: TGTGCCATCAGTGATTCGGGGGAGCGAGAGACCCAGTACTTC.

CDR3 coding DNA: TGTGCCAGCAGCATAGCGGGGTACCAAGAGACCCAGTACTTC. It yields the protein CASSIAGYQETQYF. This rearrangement joins TRBV6-1 to TRBJ2-5; 8 bases match TRBD2. CDR3 size: 14 residues. CDR1 MNHNS and CDR2 SASEGT come from the germline V gene. V was clipped by 6 bases and J by 0 bases; unmatched bases: 3.

The V call is TRBV29-1, the J call TRBJ2-7; a possible D gene is TRBD1 (6 bases). The CDR3 is made up of 10 amino acids. V was trimmed by 4 bases and J by 7 bases, leaving 8 bases between them. The germline V gene has CDR1 SQVTM and CDR2 ANQGSEA. The CDR3 spells CSVGTAEQYF. In nucleotides, the CDR3 is TGCAGCGTTGGGACAGCGGAGCAGTACTTC.

This clonotype has ten or more counts. V and J are TRBV28 and TRBJ1-2; TRBD1 might be the D (5 bases). This CDR3 comprises 15 residues. Germline V gene lookup returns CDR1 MDHEN and CDR2 SYDVKM. Trimming took off 7 bases at V and 4 bases at J, with 19 bases between the two ends. Here the CDR3 DNA reads TGTGCCAGCACCTCTCCTGGACGGGGCGCCTATGGCTACACCTTC. The encoded protein is CASTSPGRGAYGYTF.

The chain links TRBV6-1 to TRBJ1-5, with 7 bases aligning to TRBD1. The CDR3 runs to 14 residues. CDR1 MNHNS and CDR2 SASEGT come from the germline V gene. V gave up 8 bases and J gave up 0 bases; unmatched junction bases: 4. The CDR3 loop is CASGRDSSNQPQHF. In DNA form, the CDR3 reads TGTGCCAGCGGACGGGACAGTAGCAATCAGCCCCAGCATTTT.